The T cell receptor (beta chain) described here comes from a study of Graves' ophthalmopathy and Graves' hyperthyroidism. This clonotype occurred many times. Participants with hyperthyroidism, aged 18 to 65, were newly diagnosed with under 2 months' duration. TCR beta CDR3 regions were amplified from RNA transcripts. Second-round multiplex PCR came after a first-round RT-PCR that employed HTBI primers. One entry per CDR3 protein results from TCRdb running MiXCR on the multiplex PCR reads. Here the sample spans approximately 380,000 distinct CDR3 sequences, over 20% being singletons. V was trimmed by 5 bases and J by 6 bases, leaving 16 bases between them. The CDR3 consists of 13 residues. CDR1 DFQATT and CDR2 SNEGSKA come from the germline V gene (reference sequence).

The receptor was derived from a woman younger than 35 with stable Graves' hyperthyroidism. The sequenced material came from peripheral blood. The chain is built from TRBV20-1 and TRBJ1-2; D is ambiguous. The CDR3 DNA reads TGCAGTGCTCGACCACACTGGACGGATGGCTACACCTTC. Translation gives CSARPHWTDGYTF.